The source of this T cell receptor beta chain is a study of blood T cell repertoires in COVID-19. For the study at large: PBMCs, B-cell-depleted T cells, or T cells were the source of the cDNA or gDNA that made up the material.

J lost 7 bases, V lost 4 bases, and 11 bases had no gene match. The V gene's germline CDR1 is KGHSH and CDR2 LQKENI. This CDR3 contains 16 residues. TCRdb's table, derived via immunoSEQ multiplex PCR, lists solely in-frame clones and lacks some. Here the sample spans 45,000 to 55,000 clones, about 84% being singletons. What was sequenced was peripheral blood. The chain recombines TRBV18 with TRBJ2-2, with TRBD1 identical over 8 bases. The TCR comes from an elderly woman with acute or convalescent COVID-19. CDR3 amino acids: CASSLFDQGANGELFF. CDR3 bases: TGTGCCAGCTCACTATTCGACCAGGGGGCGAACGGGGAGCTGTTTTTT.